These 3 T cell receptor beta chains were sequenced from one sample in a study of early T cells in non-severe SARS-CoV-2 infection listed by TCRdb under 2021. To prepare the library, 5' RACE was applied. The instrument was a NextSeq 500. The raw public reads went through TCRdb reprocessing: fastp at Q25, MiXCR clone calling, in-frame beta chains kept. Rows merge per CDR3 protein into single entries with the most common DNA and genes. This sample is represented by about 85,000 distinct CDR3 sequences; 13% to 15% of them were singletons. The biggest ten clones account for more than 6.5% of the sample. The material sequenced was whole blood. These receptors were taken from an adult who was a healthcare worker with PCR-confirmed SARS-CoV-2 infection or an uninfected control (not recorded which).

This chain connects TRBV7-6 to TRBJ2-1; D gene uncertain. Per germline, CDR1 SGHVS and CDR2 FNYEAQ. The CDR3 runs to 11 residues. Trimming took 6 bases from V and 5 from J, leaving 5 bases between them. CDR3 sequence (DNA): TGTGCCAGCAGGCAGAACAATGAGCAGTTCTTC. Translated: CASRQNNEQFF.

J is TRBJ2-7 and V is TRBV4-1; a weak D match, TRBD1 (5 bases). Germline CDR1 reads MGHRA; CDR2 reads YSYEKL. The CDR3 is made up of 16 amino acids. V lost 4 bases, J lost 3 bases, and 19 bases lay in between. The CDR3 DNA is TGCGCCAGCAGCCTACCGGATGGGGCCTCGGGCTACGAGCAGTACTTC. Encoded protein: CASSLPDGASGYEQYF.

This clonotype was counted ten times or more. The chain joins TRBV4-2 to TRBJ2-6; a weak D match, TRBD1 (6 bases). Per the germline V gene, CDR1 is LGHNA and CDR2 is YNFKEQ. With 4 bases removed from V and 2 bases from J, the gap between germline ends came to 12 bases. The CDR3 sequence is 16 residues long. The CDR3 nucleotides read TGTGCCAGCAGCCGTGAACACAGGGCTGGGGCCAACGTCCTGACTTTC. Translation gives CASSREHRAGANVLTF.